The next 27 T cell receptor beta chains were all read from a single sample in a study of blood T cell repertoires in COVID-19 (dated by TCRdb to 2020 to 2021). The protocol used for the library was the immunoSEQ multiplex PCR assay. The table was pulled from immuneACCESS by TCRdb, which kept in-frame rearrangements only. Such tables lose some clones; where checked, under half of the loss comes from unresolved V genes, and the rest has no known cause. The sample table records hundreds of thousands of clones; approximately 86% of these occur just once. The leading ten clones occupy approximately 1.4% of the sample. Sequenced sample: peripheral blood. These receptors were obtained from an elderly man with acute or convalescent COVID-19.

The rearrangement links TRBV2 to TRBJ1-1; D gene uncertain. The V and J ends lost 5 bases and 0 bases respectively, with 10 bases between them. The CDR3 is 14 residues long. Germline V CDR1 and CDR2: SNHLY, FYNNEI. DNA for the CDR3: TGTGCCAGCAGTTTGGAGGGTATGAACACTGAAGCTTTCTTT. Residues: CASSLEGMNTEAFF.

The chain has TRBV29-1 and TRBJ1-4; no firm D call. The V end was cut by 6 bases, the J end by 8 bases, with 13 bases between. Germline loops: CDR1 SQVTM, CDR2 ANQGSEA. CDR3 length: 12 residues. The CDR3 reads CSVLITGEKLFF. The DNA of the CDR3 is TGCAGCGTCCTGATCACGGGGGAAAAACTGTTTTTT.

This chain connects TRBV19 to TRBJ2-7; D not certain. The V end lost 7 bases, the J end lost 0 bases, and 10 bases lay between the germline ends. CDR1 LNHDA and CDR2 SQIVND come from the germline V gene (reference sequence). This CDR3 is built from 13 residues. CDR3 amino acids: CASTGRNSYEQYF. CDR3 sequence (DNA): TGTGCCAGTACTGGCAGGAACTCCTACGAGCAGTACTTC.

The chain combines TRBV5-1 with TRBJ1-2; 8 bases map to TRBD1. The V segment lost 2 bases and the J segment 8 bases; nucleotides outside the gene matches: 11. The CDR3 is made up of 15 amino acids. The V gene's germline CDR1 is SGHRS and CDR2 YFSETQ. Here the CDR3 reads CASSFDFDRGQGYTF. CDR3 coding DNA: TGCGCCAGCAGCTTTGATTTCGACAGGGGACAGGGCTACACCTTC.

V is TRBV5-1 and J is TRBJ1-1; D not certain. CDR1 is SGHRS, CDR2 YFSETQ, per germline. The V gene lost 0 bases and the J gene lost 7 bases, with 10 bases spanning the gap. The CDR3 spans 13 residues. In nucleotides, the CDR3 is TGCGCCAGCAGCTTGGCAGGAAGCCTTGAAGCTTTCTTT. It translates to CASSLAGSLEAFF.

The rearrangement uses TRBV2 and TRBJ1-1; the D gene is possibly TRBD1 (6 bases). Germline V gene sequence: CDR1 SNHLY, CDR2 FYNNEI. This CDR3 is 13 amino acids long. Trimming pared 6 bases from V and 1 base from J, leaving 9 bases between. CDR3 sequence: CASRKDRNTEAFF. The CDR3 nucleotides are TGTGCCAGCAGGAAGGACAGGAACACTGAAGCTTTCTTT.

The rearrangement links TRBV9 to TRBJ1-1, with D possibly matching TRBD1 (6 bases). CDR1 SGDLS and CDR2 YYNGEE come from the germline V gene. This CDR3 contains 15 residues. Trimming took off 0 bases at V and 0 bases at J, with 9 bases between the two ends. In DNA form, the CDR3 reads TGTGCCAGCAGCGTAGGGCCAGGGGTGAACACTGAAGCTTTCTTT. It specifies CASSVGPGVNTEAFF.

The chain has TRBV7-2 and TRBJ2-7; TRBD1 is a possible D gene (5 bases). Germline CDR1 SGHTA, CDR2 FQGNSA. V lost 1 base to trimming and J lost 5 bases, with 18 bases between them. This CDR3 region has 16 residues. This chain's CDR3 is CASSLGLFAQGNEQYF. The CDR3, as DNA: TGTGCCAGCAGCTTAGGACTCTTTGCGCAGGGCAACGAGCAGTACTTC.

This chain connects TRBV11-2 to TRBJ2-6; TRBD1 might be the D (5 bases). Trimming shortened V by 4 bases and J by 1 base, and 17 bases separated the two germline ends. CDR1 SGHAT and CDR2 FQNNGV come from the germline V gene. CDR3 length: 18 amino acids. CDR3 sequence: CASSYLGAAGSGANVLTF. CDR3 bases: TGTGCCAGCAGCTATCTTGGGGCGGCAGGATCTGGGGCCAACGTCCTGACTTTC.

J is TRBJ2-6 and V is TRBV5-1; TRBD2 agrees at 15 bases. CDR3 length: 18 amino acids. CDR1 SGHRS and CDR2 YFSETQ come from the germline V gene. V gave up 3 bases and J gave up 0 bases; unmatched junction bases: 1. The CDR3 coding sequence is TGCGCCAGCAGCTCGGGACTAGCGGGGGGCTCTGGGGCCAACGTCCTGACTTTC. Amino acids: CASSSGLAGGSGANVLTF.

The chain has TRBV7-9 and TRBJ1-1, with D uncertain. There are 14 residues in the CDR3. V was shortened by 2 bases and J by 5 bases, with 12 bases between the two germline ends. From germline, CDR1 is SEHNR and CDR2 FQNEAQ (reference sequence). The CDR3 spells CASSLSTATTEAFF. The CDR3 DNA is TGTGCCAGCAGCTTATCAACCGCGACTACTGAAGCTTTCTTT.

The chain carries TRBV4-3 and TRBJ2-1, with TRBD2 matching 10 bases. The CDR3 covers 15 residues. Per germline, CDR1 LGHNA and CDR2 YSLEER. V gave up 1 base and J gave up 10 bases; unmatched junction bases: 7. Here the CDR3 reads CASSQGLAGALEQFF. The CDR3 coding sequence is TGCGCCAGCAGCCAAGGGCTAGCGGGAGCGTTGGAGCAGTTCTTC.

The V and J genes are TRBV5-1 and TRBJ2-1, with TRBD1 matching over 12 bases. In germline, CDR1 is SGHRS, CDR2 YFSETQ. V trimming: 5 bases; J trimming: 8 bases; junction bases outside the gene matches: 14. CDR3 length equals 17 residues. The CDR3 region is CASSRATGTGGNDEQFF. The CDR3 nucleotides read TGCGCCAGCAGTCGGGCTACCGGGACAGGGGGCAACGATGAGCAGTTCTTC.

The J gene is TRBJ2-7, the V gene TRBV28; 12 nucleotides align to TRBD2. J gave up 6 bases and V 10 bases, and 7 bases lay outside the gene matches. The CDR3 sequence is 13 residues long. Germline CDR1 MDHEN, CDR2 SYDVKM. The CDR3, as DNA: TGTGCCATCTCTTTACTAGCGGGAGGCGAGCAGTACTTC. Protein product: CAISLLAGGEQYF.

In this sample, this clone turned up once. V is TRBV5-6 and J is TRBJ2-1; TRBD2 might be the D (6 bases). Trimming removed 0 bases at V and 7 bases at J, with 11 bases between. The CDR3 runs to 14 residues. Per the germline V gene, CDR1 is SGHDT and CDR2 is YYEEEE. The CDR3: CASSLGLVRNEQFF. CDR3 DNA: TGTGCCAGCAGCTTGGGACTAGTCAGAAATGAGCAGTTCTTC.

The chain has TRBV7-2 and TRBJ2-1; TRBD2 aligns across 7 bases. Per the germline V gene, CDR1 is SGHTA and CDR2 is FQGNSA. The V gene end was trimmed by 2 bases and the J gene end by 6 bases; junction bases not matched to a gene: 13. CDR3 length equals 17 residues. CDR3 protein: CASSLRSPASGFNEQFF. In nucleotides, the CDR3 is TGTGCCAGCAGCTTAAGGTCGCCGGCTAGCGGATTCAATGAGCAGTTCTTC.

The CDR3 sequence: CASRGRRGQGSNQPQHF. The CDR3 bases are TGTGCCAGTAGGGGCCGCCGGGGACAGGGGAGCAATCAGCCCCAGCATTTT. The V call is TRBV19, the J call TRBJ1-5; TRBD1 matches at 10 bases. Germline V gene lookup returns CDR1 LNHDA and CDR2 SQIVND (reference sequence). The CDR3 runs to 17 residues. The trim removed 6 bases at V and 1 base at J, leaving 9 bases unmatched.

As DNA, the CDR3 is TGTGCCAGCAGCTCTGCTGGGGCCAACGTCCTGACTTTC. Protein product: CASSSAGANVLTF. The chain joins TRBV7-9 to TRBJ2-6; D not certain. This CDR3 contains 13 residues. Trimming pared 4 bases from V and 2 bases from J, leaving 3 bases between. Germline CDR1 SEHNR, CDR2 FQNEAQ (reference sequence). The entire variable domain, with the rest obtained from reference TRBV7-9 and TRBJ2-6, is as follows: DTGVSQNPRHKITKRGQNVTFRCDPISEHNRLYWYRQTLGQGPEFLTYFQNEAQLEKSRLLSDRFSAERPKGSFSTLEIQRTEQGDSAMYLCASSSAGANVLTFGAGSRLTVL.

The rearrangement uses TRBV19 and TRBJ2-1; TRBD2 agrees at 7 bases. Germline V gene sequence: CDR1 LNHDA, CDR2 SQIVND (reference sequence). There are 19 residues in the CDR3. The trim removed 5 bases at V and 0 bases at J, leaving 16 bases unmatched. CDR3 coding DNA: TGTGCCAGTAGTCCCTTAGCGGGCAAGATCCCGAGCTCCTACAATGAGCAGTTCTTC. It specifies CASSPLAGKIPSSYNEQFF.

V gene TRBV6-1 combines with J gene TRBJ2-3; D perhaps matches TRBD2 (5 bases). V lost 2 bases, J lost 0 bases, and 12 bases lay in between. Germline V CDR1 and CDR2: MNHNS, SASEGT. This CDR3 comprises 16 residues. The CDR3 loop is CASSERAGISTDTQYF. CDR3 in DNA: TGTGCCAGCAGTGAAAGGGCGGGTATTAGCACAGATACGCAGTATTTT.

The rearrangement joins TRBV6-5 to TRBJ1-4; D remains unclear. Trimming removed 4 bases at V and 4 bases at J, with 10 bases between. This CDR3 region has 14 residues. Per germline, CDR1 MNHEY and CDR2 SVGAGI. The CDR3 nucleotides read TGTGCCAGCAGTTCCGTGGTTAGTAATGAAAAACTGTTTTTT. It yields the protein CASSSVVSNEKLFF.

A few counts support this clone. CDR3 residues: CASSQGQVVYEQYF. The CDR3 region has the DNA TGTGCCAGCTCCCAGGGACAGGTTGTCTACGAGCAGTACTTC. The chain links TRBV18 to TRBJ2-7; 8 nucleotides align to TRBD1. Germline CDR1 KGHSH, CDR2 LQKENI. This CDR3 spans 14 amino acids. With V trimmed by 6 bases and J by 3 bases, 7 bases remained unmatched.

The genes are TRBV29-1 and TRBJ1-2; 8 bases agree with TRBD1. This CDR3 comprises 11 residues. Germline values: CDR1 SQVTM, CDR2 ANQGSEA. J gave up 5 bases and V 8 bases, and 4 bases lay outside the gene matches. The CDR3 sequence: CSIRTGYGYTF. In DNA, the CDR3 is TGCAGCATCAGGACAGGGTATGGCTACACCTTC.

The rearrangement uses TRBV27 and TRBJ1-2; 9 bases align to TRBD1. The germline gives CDR1 MNHEY, CDR2 SMNVEV (reference sequence). With 4 bases clipped from V and 5 bases from J, the junction kept 5 bases outside the gene matches. CDR3 length: 14 residues. The CDR3 here is CASSWGQGGYGYTF. In nucleotides, the CDR3 is TGTGCCAGCAGTTGGGGACAGGGAGGATATGGCTACACCTTC.

This chain joins TRBV14 and TRBJ1-2; D unclear. The CDR3 is 13 amino acids. CDR1 is SGHDN and CDR2 is FVKESK in the germline V gene. Trimming stripped 4 bases from V and 8 bases from J, with 14 bases between. For the CDR3, the DNA is TGTGCCAGCAGCCCTCAAACAGTTGGAGGCTACACCTTC. It is translated as CASSPQTVGGYTF. The complete variable domain, with remaining parts taken from reference TRBV14 and TRBJ1-2, reads EAGVTQFPSHSVIEKGQTVTLRCDPISGHDNLYWYRRVMGKEIKFLLHFVKESKQDESGMPNNRFLAERTGGTYSTLKVQPAELEDSGVYFCASSPQTVGGYTFGSGTRLTVV.

The gene calls are TRBV7-9 and TRBJ2-2, with 7 bases fitting TRBD1. Germline V lookup: CDR1 SEHNR, CDR2 FQNEAQ (reference sequence). The CDR3 totals 15 residues. The V gene end was trimmed by 6 bases and the J gene end by 2 bases; junction bases not matched to a gene: 6. The DNA for the CDR3 is TGTGCCAGCAGACCGACAGGGTTAAACACCGGGGAGCTGTTTTTT. Encoded protein: CASRPTGLNTGELFF. Supplemented by reference TRBV7-9 and TRBJ2-2, the full variable domain reads DTGVSQNPRHKITKRGQNVTFRCDPISEHNRLYWYRQTLGQGPEFLTYFQNEAQLEKSRLLSDRFSAERPKGSFSTLEIQRTEQGDSAMYLCASRPTGLNTGELFFGEGSRLTVL.

This clone was counted between two and nine times. The chain joins TRBV20-1 to TRBJ1-5; tentatively, D is TRBD1 (5 bases). V was cut by 3 bases and J by 3 bases, with 15 bases left in between. Germline CDR1 DFQATT, CDR2 SNEGSKA (reference sequence). CDR3 length: 15 amino acids. CDR3: CSASEGATVNQPQHF. The CDR3, as DNA: TGCAGTGCTAGTGAAGGAGCGACAGTCAATCAGCCCCAGCATTTT.